This TCR beta chain emerged from a study of human T cells and chemical hapten exposure. The study's findings and limits: The formation of large CDR3 similarity clusters by expanded TCRs significantly exceeded that of controls.

The time point here: patch test 2, 6 weeks after DPC sensitization. Treatment described: therapeutic diphenylcyclopropenone sensitization with weekly scalp DPC. Within the library, unique molecular identifiers were attached to each individual cDNA molecule. From the RACE reads, TCRdb called clonotypes with MiXCR, one entry per CDR3 protein. The table has 110,000 or so distinct CDR3 sequences, roughly a tenth seen once. The CDR3 covers 17 residues. CDR1 is SGHRS, CDR2 YFSETQ, per germline. The ends lost 3 bases at V and 5 bases at J; junction bases unmatched: 7. This clonotype was found many times. Its matching antigen is unknown.

The specimen comprised whole blood, sampled in connection with sensitization to the hapten diphenylcyclopropenone (DPC). This rearrangement joins TRBV5-1 to TRBJ2-5; 16 nucleotides match TRBD2. This clonotype originated in a woman in her thirties or forties with alopecia areata. Some clones in this sample may be carry-over from other donors' samples. This CDR3 reads CASSSGTSGGAWETQYF. As DNA, the CDR3 is TGCGCCAGCAGCTCCGGGACTAGCGGGGGGGCCTGGGAGACCCAGTACTTC.